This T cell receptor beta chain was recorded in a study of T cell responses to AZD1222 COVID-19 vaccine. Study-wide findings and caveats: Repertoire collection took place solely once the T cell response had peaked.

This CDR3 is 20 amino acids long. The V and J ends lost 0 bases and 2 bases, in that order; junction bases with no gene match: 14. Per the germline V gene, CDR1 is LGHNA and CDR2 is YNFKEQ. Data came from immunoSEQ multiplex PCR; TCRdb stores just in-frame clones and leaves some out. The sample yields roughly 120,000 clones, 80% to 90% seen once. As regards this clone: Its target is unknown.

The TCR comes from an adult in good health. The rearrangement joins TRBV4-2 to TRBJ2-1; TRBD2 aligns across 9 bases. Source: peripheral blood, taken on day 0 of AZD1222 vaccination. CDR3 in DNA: TGTGCCAGCAGCCAAGACCCGACTAGCGGAAGAATTTCTACCTACAATGAGCAGTTCTTC. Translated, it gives CASSQDPTSGRISTYNEQFF.